These 32 T cell receptor beta chains were sequenced from one sample in a study of identifying expanded T cells in peripheral blood. Sequencing was performed with immunoSEQ multiplex PCR; in TCRdb, only in-frame clones are kept and a portion is missing. In the table there are about 82,000 clones, around 90% of which are singletons. The sequencing sample was made of blood. All receptors derive from a person between 18 and 75 years old in good health.

V usage is TRBV5-1 and J usage is TRBJ2-5; D possibly corresponds to TRBD1 (8 bases). Germline loops: CDR1 SGHRS, CDR2 YFSETQ. V lost 4 bases to trimming and J lost 4 bases, with 14 bases between them. This CDR3 contains 14 residues. The CDR3 reads CASSLTGEGETQYF. The DNA of the CDR3 is TGCGCCAGCAGCCTGACAGGGGAGGGAGAGACCCAGTACTTC.

The CDR3, as DNA: TGTGCCAGCAGTTACTTAAGGGAGGGAGGATACGAGCAGTACTTC. Translated: CASSYLREGGYEQYF. The V call is TRBV6-5, the J call TRBJ2-7; TRBD2 agrees at 7 bases. This CDR3 is 15 amino acids long. The germline V gene has CDR1 MNHEY and CDR2 SVGAGI. Unmatched junction bases numbered 7, after V lost 1 base and J lost 4 bases.

The rearrangement joins TRBV6-4 to TRBJ2-1; 8 bases fit TRBD1. The germline CDR1 and CDR2 sequences are MRHNA and SNTAGT. Trimming cost V 0 bases and J 12 bases; bases outside gene matches: 4. This CDR3 has 13 residues. CDR3 amino acids: CASSDSGTGLQFF. CDR3 nucleotide sequence: TGTGCCAGCAGTGACTCCGGGACAGGTTTGCAGTTCTTC.

The chain carries TRBV19 and TRBJ1-3; D is unresolved. Germline-derived CDR1 and CDR2 are LNHDA and SQIVND (reference sequence). V shed 2 bases and J shed 0 bases, with 14 bases lying between them. CDR3 size: 17 residues. CDR3 sequence: CASSISRTGSSGNTIYF. The DNA of the CDR3 is TGTGCCAGTAGTATATCCCGGACCGGAAGCTCTGGAAACACCATATATTTT.

V and J are TRBV2 and TRBJ1-1; D perhaps matches TRBD1 (5 bases). The CDR3 spans 13 residues. Germline assignment: CDR1 SNHLY and CDR2 FYNNEI. V lost 1 base and J lost 8, with 11 bases in between. The CDR3 coding sequence is TGTGCCAGCAGTGAAGGGGGCTTTGTCGAAGCTTTCTTT. Amino acid sequence: CASSEGGFVEAFF.

The gene calls are TRBV7-9 and TRBJ2-4; possible D gene TRBD1, 5 bases. Germline-derived CDR1 and CDR2 are SEHNR and FQNEAQ (reference sequence). V was clipped by 6 bases and J by 9 bases, with 12 bases between them. The CDR3 runs 12 residues. In DNA, the CDR3 is TGTGCCAGCAGTCGAGACAGTATCATTCAGTACTTC. Its translation: CASSRDSIIQYF. Complete variable domain (other parts from reference TRBV7-9 and TRBJ2-4): DTGVSQNPRHKITKRGQNVTFRCDPISEHNRLYWYRQTLGQGPEFLTYFQNEAQLEKSRLLSDRFSAERPKGSFSTLEIQRTEQGDSAMYLCASSRDSIIQYFGAGTRLSVL.

This clone appeared a few times. The rearrangement links TRBV7-9 to TRBJ1-6; no clear D gene. CDR1 and CDR2 (germline): SEHNR, FQNEAQ (reference sequence). This CDR3 comprises 12 residues. V was shortened by 5 bases and J by 5 bases, with 4 bases between the two germline ends. DNA for the CDR3: TGTGCCAGCAGCCTTGATAATTCACCCCTCCACTTT. This gives the protein CASSLDNSPLHF. Looking up the rest from reference TRBV7-9 and TRBJ1-6 gives the full variable domain: DTGVSQNPRHKITKRGQNVTFRCDPISEHNRLYWYRQTLGQGPEFLTYFQNEAQLEKSRLLSDRFSAERPKGSFSTLEIQRTEQGDSAMYLCASSLDNSPLHFGNGTRLTVT.

This chain joins TRBV18 and TRBJ2-1; no clear D gene. Germline loops: CDR1 KGHSH, CDR2 LQKENI. The CDR3 is made up of 14 amino acids. V was clipped by 3 bases and J by 6 bases, with 12 bases between them. Here the CDR3 DNA reads TGTGCCAGCTCACCCGCAAATATAGCCAATGAGCAGTTCTTC. Residues: CASSPANIANEQFF.

The chain uses TRBV2 and TRBJ2-3, with 13 bases lining up with TRBD2. Trimming removed 9 bases from V and 2 bases from J; junction bases left unmatched: 8. Germline V gene sequence: CDR1 SNHLY, CDR2 FYNNEI. The CDR3 has 16 residues. The CDR3 sequence: CARRTGTSGATDTQYF. CDR3 nucleotide sequence: TGTGCCAGACGGACAGGGACTAGCGGGGCCACAGATACGCAGTATTTT.

The rearrangement joins TRBV30 to TRBJ2-3; TRBD2 aligns across 10 bases. J lost 6 bases, V lost 4 bases, and 10 bases had no gene match. Germline V gene sequence: CDR1 GTSNPN, CDR2 SVGIG (reference sequence). CDR3 length: 15 amino acids. This CDR3 is CAWTLSGLAADTQYF. The CDR3 bases are TGTGCCTGGACCCTAAGTGGACTAGCGGCCGATACGCAGTATTTT.

This CDR3 is CASTRDRGEQYF. CDR3 in DNA: TGCGCCAGCACCCGAGACAGAGGCGAGCAGTACTTC. The J gene is TRBJ2-7, the V gene TRBV5-1; D may be TRBD1 (5 bases). The CDR3 is made up of 12 amino acids. The germline V and J ends were trimmed by 6 bases and 6 bases, with 13 bases remaining between them. Germline CDR1 reads SGHRS; CDR2 reads YFSETQ.

The chain combines TRBV12-5 with TRBJ1-2, with a weak D call TRBD1 (5 bases). V lost 7 bases to trimming and J lost 4 bases, with 16 bases between them. CDR1 is LGHNT, CDR2 FRNRAP, per germline. The CDR3 spans 14 residues. CDR3 in DNA: TGTGCTAGTGCCCCGCCCGGGGGGGGCTATGGCTACACCTTC. As protein: CASAPPGGGYGYTF.

The chain recombines TRBV2 with TRBJ2-3, with D possibly TRBD2 on 6 matching bases. V was pared by 5 bases and J by 0 bases, with 18 bases between. This CDR3 is built from 17 residues. The germline gives CDR1 SNHLY, CDR2 FYNNEI. CDR3 bases: TGTGCCAGCAGTTTTCCCGCCGGGAGCGCTAGCACAGATACGCAGTATTTT. Protein sequence: CASSFPAGSASTDTQYF.

The chain carries TRBV19 and TRBJ1-2; D not certain. V shed 6 bases and J shed 1 base, with 15 bases lying between them. Germline CDR1 is LNHDA and CDR2 is SQIVND (reference sequence). This CDR3 has 15 amino acids. CDR3 sequence (DNA): TGTGCCAGTAGCGCCGGGAGTTTGGGTAACTATGGCTACACCTTC. This gives the protein CASSAGSLGNYGYTF.

V gene TRBV6-5 combines with J gene TRBJ1-5; unclear D gene. V was trimmed by 2 bases and J by 4 bases, leaving 12 bases between them. The CDR3 sequence is 15 residues long. Germline loops: CDR1 MNHEY, CDR2 SVGAGI. This CDR3 is CASSYRGIENQPQHF. The DNA for the CDR3 is TGTGCCAGCAGTTACCGGGGAATTGAGAATCAGCCCCAGCATTTT.

The chain links TRBV5-4 to TRBJ1-2; 10 bases are a match to TRBD1. Germline CDR1 reads SGHNT; CDR2 reads YYREEE (reference sequence). CDR3 length equals 15 residues. Trimming cost V 0 bases and J 3 bases; bases outside gene matches: 2. The CDR3 is CASSLGTGGHYGYTF. CDR3 in DNA: TGTGCCAGCAGCTTGGGGACAGGGGGGCACTATGGCTACACCTTC.

This chain connects TRBV27 to TRBJ1-5; 10 bases map to TRBD1. Germline V gives CDR1 MNHEY, CDR2 SMNVEV (reference sequence). The V gene end was trimmed by 5 bases and the J gene end by 6 bases; junction bases not matched to a gene: 10. The CDR3 loop spans 16 amino acids. Here the CDR3 reads CASSPQDRGQGQPQHF. As DNA, the CDR3 is TGTGCCAGCAGTCCCCAAGACAGGGGGCAAGGTCAGCCCCAGCATTTT.

The V and J genes are TRBV2 and TRBJ1-5; D is undetermined. Germline assignment: CDR1 SNHLY and CDR2 FYNNEI. The CDR3 is 14 residues long. The V and J ends lost 7 bases and 7 bases respectively, with 17 bases between them. The CDR3 DNA is TGTGCCAGCAATAGTCGGAGCCCCGGGCAGCCCCAGCATTTT. This codes for CASNSRSPGQPQHF.

This chain links TRBV11-1 with TRBJ2-1, with D maybe TRBD2 (6 bases). Germline loops: CDR1 SGHAT, CDR2 FQDESV (reference sequence). The V gene lost 0 bases and the J gene lost 7 bases, with 13 bases spanning the gap. This CDR3 is 15 amino acids long. The CDR3 region has the DNA TGTGCCAGCAGCTTAGCCCTGGAGGGCCCAAATGAGCAGTTCTTC. Amino acid sequence: CASSLALEGPNEQFF.

This clone was picked up a small number of times. The gene calls are TRBV6-5 and TRBJ1-2; 7 nucleotides match TRBD1. V shed 3 bases, J shed 7 bases, and the junction held 2 bases outside the gene matches. CDR1 MNHEY and CDR2 SVGAGI come from the germline V gene. The CDR3 has 12 residues. Here the CDR3 reads CASSYTGVGYTF. The CDR3 DNA sequence: TGTGCCAGCAGTTATACAGGGGTTGGCTACACCTTC.

The chain uses TRBV4-1 and TRBJ2-3, with TRBD2 as a possible D gene (7 bases). Germline lookup yields CDR1 MGHRA and CDR2 YSYEKL. There are 18 residues in the CDR3. Trimming removed 1 base at V and 5 bases at J, with 22 bases between. The CDR3 DNA follows: TGCGCCAGCAGCCAAGTTGACGCGGGGGCTCCCGGGGTAGATACGCAGTATTTT. It translates to CASSQVDAGAPGVDTQYF.

V gene TRBV9 combines with J gene TRBJ1-2; 9 nucleotides line up with TRBD1. This CDR3 region has 16 residues. The trim removed 3 bases at V and 4 bases at J, leaving 10 bases unmatched. From germline, CDR1 is SGDLS and CDR2 YYNGEE. The CDR3 coding sequence is TGTGCCAGCAGCGGTGCCGGGACAGGGCTCTCCTATGGCTACACCTTC. Translation gives CASSGAGTGLSYGYTF.

The rearrangement uses TRBV27 and TRBJ1-1, with D maybe TRBD1 (6 bases). Germline assignment: CDR1 MNHEY and CDR2 SMNVEV (reference sequence). Trimming took 5 bases from V and 5 from J, leaving 21 bases between them. There are 16 residues in the CDR3. CDR3 coding DNA: TGTGCCAGCAGTAAGTGGGGGGCGGGTTCAGCAACTGAAGCTTTCTTT. It codes for CASSKWGAGSATEAFF.

Only a few counts were recorded for this clone. The CDR3: CASSLGTDGYTF. The CDR3 DNA reads as TGTGCCAGCTCCCTGGGGACGGATGGCTACACCTTC. The genes are TRBV7-9 and TRBJ1-2; D is perhaps TRBD1 (5 bases). CDR3 size: 12 residues. The germline V gene has CDR1 SEHNR and CDR2 FQNEAQ (reference sequence). V lost 8 bases and J lost 6, with 13 bases in between. The variable domain in full, with the rest retrieved from reference TRBV7-9 and TRBJ1-2, is DTGVSQNPRHKITKRGQNVTFRCDPISEHNRLYWYRQTLGQGPEFLTYFQNEAQLEKSRLLSDRFSAERPKGSFSTLEIQRTEQGDSAMYLCASSLGTDGYTFGSGTRLTVV.

The chain uses TRBV27 and TRBJ2-3, with D uncertain. Trimming left V 4 bases short and J 3 bases short, with 23 bases between. CDR1 is MNHEY, CDR2 SMNVEV, per germline (reference sequence). The CDR3 extends over 18 amino acids. This chain's CDR3 is CASSWRGRSLSGTDTQYF. CDR3 in DNA: TGTGCCAGCAGTTGGCGAGGACGGTCCCTGAGTGGAACAGATACGCAGTATTTT.

The rearrangement joins TRBV30 to TRBJ2-7; 7 positions agree with TRBD2. CDR1 and CDR2 (germline): GTSNPN, SVGIG (reference sequence). The CDR3 length is 14 residues. The V and J ends lost 2 bases and 5 bases, in that order; junction bases with no gene match: 9. The CDR3 loop is CAWSSGLVGNEQYF. The CDR3 DNA is TGTGCCTGGAGTTCCGGACTAGTAGGAAACGAGCAGTACTTC.

V usage is TRBV5-1 and J usage is TRBJ1-1; 7 nucleotides match TRBD1. J gave up 4 bases and V 7 bases, and 10 bases lay outside the gene matches. Per germline, CDR1 SGHRS and CDR2 YFSETQ. The CDR3 sequence is 14 residues long. The chain's CDR3 is CASALGGEVTEAFF. DNA for the CDR3: TGCGCCAGCGCCCTAGGGGGCGAGGTCACTGAAGCTTTCTTT.

This chain links TRBV5-1 with TRBJ1-1, with D unclear. Trimming left V 4 bases short and J 2 bases short, with 12 bases between. The CDR3 length is 14 residues. The germline V gene encodes CDR1 SGHRS and CDR2 YFSETQ. The CDR3 bases are TGCGCCAGCAGCGCGGACCATTCAAACACTGAAGCTTTCTTT. Amino acids: CASSADHSNTEAFF.

This sequence joins TRBV10-3 and TRBJ2-7; 7 nucleotides agree with TRBD1. This CDR3 contains 11 residues. The junction had 6 bases not matched to a gene; V was cut back by 10 bases and J by 6 bases. Looked up from germline, CDR1 is ENHRY and CDR2 is SYGVKD. The DNA of the CDR3 is TGTGCCACCACAGGGGAGCGCGAGCAGTACTTC. Encoded protein: CATTGEREQYF.

This clone has only one observation. The V and J genes are TRBV2 and TRBJ1-2; 10 positions agree with TRBD1. Germline CDR1 is SNHLY and CDR2 is FYNNEI. Trimming cost V 4 bases and J 2 bases; bases outside gene matches: 1. The CDR3 runs 14 residues. CDR3: CASSGQGANYGYTF. CDR3 nucleotide sequence: TGTGCCAGCAGTGGACAGGGGGCCAACTATGGCTACACCTTC.

This sequence joins TRBV4-1 and TRBJ2-7; D perhaps matches TRBD2 (5 bases). CDR1 is MGHRA and CDR2 is YSYEKL in the germline V gene. This CDR3 has 14 amino acids. V was cut by 4 bases and J by 2 bases, with 12 bases left in between. The CDR3 sequence is CASSLENGAYEQYF. In DNA, the CDR3 is TGCGCCAGCAGCCTGGAGAACGGGGCCTACGAGCAGTACTTC.

The chain carries TRBV5-4 and TRBJ2-7; 8 nucleotides agree with TRBD2. V trimming: 4 bases; J trimming: 0 bases; junction bases outside the gene matches: 6. CDR1 is SGHNT, CDR2 YYREEE, per germline (reference sequence). The CDR3 totals 15 residues. CDR3 sequence (DNA): TGTGCCAGCAGCCAAGAAAGCGGGAGCTCCTACGAGCAGTACTTC. Encoded protein: CASSQESGSSYEQYF. The full variable domain, completed using reference TRBV5-4 and TRBJ2-7, is ETGVTQSPTHLIKTRGQQVTLRCSSQSGHNTVSWYQQALGQGPQFIFQYYREEENGRGNFPPRFSGLQFPNYSSELNVNALELDDSALYLCASSQESGSSYEQYFGPGTRLTVT.